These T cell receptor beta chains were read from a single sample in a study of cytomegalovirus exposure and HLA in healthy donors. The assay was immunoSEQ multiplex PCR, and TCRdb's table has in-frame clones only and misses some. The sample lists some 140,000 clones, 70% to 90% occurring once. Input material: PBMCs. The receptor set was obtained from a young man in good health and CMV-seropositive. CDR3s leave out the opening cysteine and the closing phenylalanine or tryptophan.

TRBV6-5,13,ASSYVTGGGNTIY
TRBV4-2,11,ASSQEQGTEAF
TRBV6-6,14,ASSYSTGQGNAEQY
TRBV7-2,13,ASSLGDIRLYEQY
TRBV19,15,ASSIGAAAGSSYEQY
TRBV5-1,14,ASRGGLAGGPGELF
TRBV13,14,ASSPSAGVSYNEQF
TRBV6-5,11,ASSYHDRFEAF
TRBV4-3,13,ASSQALTGGNEQF
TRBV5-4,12,ASSLGLAQETQY
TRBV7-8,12,ASSLSGGGNGYT
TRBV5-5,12,ASSLLAGDYEQY
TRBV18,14,ASSPNVMGIANEQF
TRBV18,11,ASSPLQDSEQY
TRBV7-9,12,ASTGGDFPYEQY
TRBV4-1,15,ASSQDWGGGGTDTQY
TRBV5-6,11,ASSQQTASPLH
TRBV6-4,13,ASSPGALNTGELF
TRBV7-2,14,ASSLGQGSYVRGYT
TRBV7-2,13,ASTEDRGAYQPQH
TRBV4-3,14,ASSRDLGRGQTEAF
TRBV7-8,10,ASSPGGYTIY
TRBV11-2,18,ASSLDGWAGTSDDQETQY
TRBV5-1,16,ASSLVYGVTTNTGELF